The clone carrying this T cell receptor beta chain was found once. What it binds is not known. The CDR3 sequence is 17 residues long. CDR1 SGHVS and CDR2 FNYEAQ come from the germline V gene. Losses at the gene ends were 1 base for V and 1 base for J; bases not matched to a gene: 5. These data are taken from a study of cytomegalovirus exposure and HLA in healthy donors. General study points: Productive status was seen about 90% or about 30% of the time for most TCR beta V segments in an earlier analysis. Rarity characterized most TCR sequences, yet some public TCRs appeared in many donors.

Both 60 Vbeta primers and 13 Jbeta primers went into the PCR. Sequencing was performed with immunoSEQ multiplex PCR; in TCRdb, only in-frame clones are kept and a portion is missing. The sample records 200,000 to 250,000 clones, 78% being singletons. This clonotype was obtained from a male donor in good health and CMV-seronegative. The genes are TRBV7-6 and TRBJ2-1; TRBD2 aligns across 9 bases. The sample comprised PBMCs. The CDR3 here is CASSLGSGLASYNEQFF. The CDR3 bases are TGTGCCAGCAGCTTAGGGTCCGGACTAGCGTCCTACAATGAGCAGTTCTTC.